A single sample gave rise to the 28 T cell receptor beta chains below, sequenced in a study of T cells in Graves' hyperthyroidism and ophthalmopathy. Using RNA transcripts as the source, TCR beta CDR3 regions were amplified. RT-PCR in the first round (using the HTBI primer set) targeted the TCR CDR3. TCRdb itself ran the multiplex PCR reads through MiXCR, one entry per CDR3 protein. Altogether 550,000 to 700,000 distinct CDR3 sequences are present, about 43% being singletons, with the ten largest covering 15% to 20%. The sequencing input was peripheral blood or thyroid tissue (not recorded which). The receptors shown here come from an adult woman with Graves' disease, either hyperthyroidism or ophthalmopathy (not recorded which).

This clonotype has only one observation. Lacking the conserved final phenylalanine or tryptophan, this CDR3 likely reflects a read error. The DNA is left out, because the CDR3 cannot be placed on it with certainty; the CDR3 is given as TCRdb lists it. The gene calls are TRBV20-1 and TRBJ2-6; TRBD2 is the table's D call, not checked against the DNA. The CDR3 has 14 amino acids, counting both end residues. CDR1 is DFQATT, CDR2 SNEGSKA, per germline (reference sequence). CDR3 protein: CSARRGTGANVLML.

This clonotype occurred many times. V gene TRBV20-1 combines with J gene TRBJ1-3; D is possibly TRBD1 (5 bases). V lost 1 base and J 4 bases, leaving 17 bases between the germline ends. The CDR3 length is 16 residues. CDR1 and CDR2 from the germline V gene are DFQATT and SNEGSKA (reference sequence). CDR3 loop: CSARGSPQGPGNTIYF. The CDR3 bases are TGCAGTGCTAGAGGTTCCCCCCAGGGACCCGGAAACACCATATATTTT.

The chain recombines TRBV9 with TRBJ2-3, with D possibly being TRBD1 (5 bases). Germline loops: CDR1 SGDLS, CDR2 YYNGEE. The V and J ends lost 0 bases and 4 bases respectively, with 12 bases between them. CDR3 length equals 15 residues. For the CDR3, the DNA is TGTGCCAGCAGCGTAGGTGGGGCAAGTCCAGATACGCAGTATTTT. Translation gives CASSVGGASPDTQYF.

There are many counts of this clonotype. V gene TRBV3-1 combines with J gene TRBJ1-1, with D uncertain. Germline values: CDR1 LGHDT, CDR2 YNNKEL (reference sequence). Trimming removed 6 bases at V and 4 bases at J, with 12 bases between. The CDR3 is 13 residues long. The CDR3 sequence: CASSVDPATEAFF. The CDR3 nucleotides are TGTGCCAGCAGTGTCGACCCAGCCACTGAAGCTTTCTTT. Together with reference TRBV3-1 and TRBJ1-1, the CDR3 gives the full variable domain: DTAVSQTPKYLVTQMGNDKSIKCEQNLGHDTMYWYKQDSKKFLKIMFSYNNKELIINETVPNRFSPKSPDKAHLNLHINSLELGDSAVYFCASSVDPATEAFFGQGTRLTVV.

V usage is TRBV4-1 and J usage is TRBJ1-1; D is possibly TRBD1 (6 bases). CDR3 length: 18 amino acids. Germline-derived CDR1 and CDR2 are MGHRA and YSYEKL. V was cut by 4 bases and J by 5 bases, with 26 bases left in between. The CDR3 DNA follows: TGCGCCAGCAGCCTCTTCGGGACAAGGCGATTATTGGGGACTGAAGCTTTCTTT. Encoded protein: CASSLFGTRRLLGTEAFF.

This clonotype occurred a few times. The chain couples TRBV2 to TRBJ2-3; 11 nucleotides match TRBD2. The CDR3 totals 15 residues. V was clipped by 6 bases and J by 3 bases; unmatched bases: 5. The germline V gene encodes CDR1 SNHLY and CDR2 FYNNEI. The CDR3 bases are TGTGCCAGCAGCGGACTAGCGGGCCCGACAGATACGCAGTATTTT. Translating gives CASSGLAGPTDTQYF.

The CDR3 coding sequence is TGCAGTGCGACCCGGGACAGGGTCTATTCACCCCTCCACTTT. Translating gives CSATRDRVYSPLHF. The chain joins TRBV20-1 to TRBJ1-6, with TRBD1 identical over 9 bases. The CDR3 spans 14 residues. Germline CDR1 reads DFQATT; CDR2 reads SNEGSKA (reference sequence). J lost 8 bases, V lost 6 bases, and 8 bases had no gene match.

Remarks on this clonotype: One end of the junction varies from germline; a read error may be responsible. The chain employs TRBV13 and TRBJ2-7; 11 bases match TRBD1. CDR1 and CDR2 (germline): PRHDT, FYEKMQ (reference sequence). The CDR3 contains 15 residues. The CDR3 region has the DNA TGTGCCAGCAGTTTAAAAGGACAGGGGGCGTTTGAGCAATACTTC. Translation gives CASSLKGQGAFEQYF.

CDR3 sequence: CNAMTAANEAFF. CDR3 coding DNA: TGCAACGCCATGACAGCTGCCAACGAAGCTTTCTTT. The chain combines TRBV29-1 with TRBJ1-1; D is possibly TRBD1 (5 bases). This CDR3 has 12 residues. Germline V gene data show CDR1 as SQVTM and CDR2 as ANQGSEA.

CDR3 DNA sequence: TGTGCCAGCAGCTTCCTAGATAACACTGAAGCTTTCTTT. Protein: CASSFLDNTEAFF. The chain is built from TRBV7-3 and TRBJ1-1; D ambiguous. The CDR3 spans 13 residues. Germline CDR1 is SGHTA and CDR2 is FQGTGA. The V end lost 3 bases, the J end lost 2 bases, and 7 bases lay between the germline ends.

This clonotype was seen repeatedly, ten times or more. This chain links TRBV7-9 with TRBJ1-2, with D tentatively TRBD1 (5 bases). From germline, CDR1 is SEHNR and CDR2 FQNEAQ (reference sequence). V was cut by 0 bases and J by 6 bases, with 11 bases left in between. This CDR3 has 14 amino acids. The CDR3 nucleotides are TGTGCCAGCAGCTTAGCAGGCAGGGCACATGGCTACACCTTC. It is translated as CASSLAGRAHGYTF.

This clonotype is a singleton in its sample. The CDR3 is CASSPGEGDTTEAFF. The CDR3 DNA reads TGTGCCAGCAGTCCGGGTGAGGGGGATACCACTGAAGCTTTCTTT. The chain is built from TRBV25-1 and TRBJ1-1; TRBD1 might be the D (6 bases). The CDR3 covers 15 residues. The V end was cut by 5 bases, the J end by 4 bases, with 17 bases between. Germline lookup yields CDR1 MGHDK and CDR2 SYGVNS.

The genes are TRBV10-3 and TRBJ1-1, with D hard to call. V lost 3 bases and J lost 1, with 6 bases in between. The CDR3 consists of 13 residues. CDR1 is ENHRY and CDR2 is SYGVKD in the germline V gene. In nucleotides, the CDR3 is TGTGCCATCAGTGACTACGCGAACACTGAAGCTTTCTTT. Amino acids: CAISDYANTEAFF.

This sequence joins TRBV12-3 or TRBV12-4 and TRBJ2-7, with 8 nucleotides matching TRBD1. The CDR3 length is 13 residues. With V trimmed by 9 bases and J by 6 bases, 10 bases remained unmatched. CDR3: CASSRTGLGEQYF. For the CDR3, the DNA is TGTGCCAGTAGTCGGACAGGGTTAGGCGAGCAGTACTTC.

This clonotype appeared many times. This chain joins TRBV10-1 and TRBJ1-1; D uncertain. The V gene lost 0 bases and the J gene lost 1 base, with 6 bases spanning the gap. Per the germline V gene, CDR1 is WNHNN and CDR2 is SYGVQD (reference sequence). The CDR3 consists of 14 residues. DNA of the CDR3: TGCGCCAGCAGTGAGTCTGGGGAGAACACTGAAGCTTTCTTT. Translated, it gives CASSESGENTEAFF.

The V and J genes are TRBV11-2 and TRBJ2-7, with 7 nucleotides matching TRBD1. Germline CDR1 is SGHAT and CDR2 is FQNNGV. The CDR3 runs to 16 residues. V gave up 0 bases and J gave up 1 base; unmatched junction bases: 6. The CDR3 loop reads CASSLERDSRSYEQYF. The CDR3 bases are TGTGCCAGCAGCTTAGAACGGGACAGTCGATCCTACGAGCAGTACTTC.

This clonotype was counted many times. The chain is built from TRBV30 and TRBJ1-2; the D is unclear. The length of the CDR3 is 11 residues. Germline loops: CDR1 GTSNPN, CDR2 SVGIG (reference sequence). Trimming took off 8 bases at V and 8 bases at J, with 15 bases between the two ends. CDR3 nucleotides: TGTGCCCGAGGGAGGGCTCGCGGCTACACCTTC. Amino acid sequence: CARGRARGYTF.

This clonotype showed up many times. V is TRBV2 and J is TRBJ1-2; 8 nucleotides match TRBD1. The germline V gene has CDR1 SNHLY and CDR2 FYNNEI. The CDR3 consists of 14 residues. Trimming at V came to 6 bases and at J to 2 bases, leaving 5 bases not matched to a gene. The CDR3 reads CASRKDRGNYGYTF. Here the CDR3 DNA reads TGTGCCAGCAGGAAAGACAGGGGAAACTATGGCTACACCTTC.

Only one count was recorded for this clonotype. The CDR3 loop reads CASSLLPGAGETQYF. Here the CDR3 DNA reads TGTGCCAGCAGCTTACTCCCGGGAGCAGGGGAGACCCAGTACTTC. The rearrangement links TRBV7-2 to TRBJ2-5; a weak D match, TRBD2 (6 bases). CDR1 and CDR2 from the germline V gene are SGHTA and FQGNSA. Trimming shortened V by 2 bases and J by 5 bases, and 15 bases separated the two germline ends. CDR3 length: 15 residues.

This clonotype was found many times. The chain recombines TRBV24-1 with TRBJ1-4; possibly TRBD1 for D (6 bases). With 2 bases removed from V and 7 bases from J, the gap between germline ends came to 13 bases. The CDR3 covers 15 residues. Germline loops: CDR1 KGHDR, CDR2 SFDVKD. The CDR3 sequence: CATSDSGVLREKLFF. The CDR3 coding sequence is TGTGCCACCAGTGATTCAGGGGTATTGCGTGAAAAACTGTTTTTT.

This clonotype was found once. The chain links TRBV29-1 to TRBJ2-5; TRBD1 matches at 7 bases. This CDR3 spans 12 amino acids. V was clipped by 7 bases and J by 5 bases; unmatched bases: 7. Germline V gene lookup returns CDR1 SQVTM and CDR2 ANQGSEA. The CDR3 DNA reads TGCAGCGCGCAGGGGGATGGGGAGACCCAGTACTTC. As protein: CSAQGDGETQYF. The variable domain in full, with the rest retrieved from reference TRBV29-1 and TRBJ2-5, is SAVISQKPSRDICQRGTSLTIQCQVDSQVTMMFWYRQQPGQSLTLIATANQGSEATYESGFVIDKFPISRPNLTFSTLTVSNMSPEDSSIYLCSAQGDGETQYFGPGTRLLVL.

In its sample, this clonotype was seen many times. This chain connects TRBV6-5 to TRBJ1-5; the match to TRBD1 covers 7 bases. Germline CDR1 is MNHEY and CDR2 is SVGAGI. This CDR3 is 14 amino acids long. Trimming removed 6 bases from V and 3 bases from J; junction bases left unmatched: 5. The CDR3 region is CASRKGQLNQPQHF. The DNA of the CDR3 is TGTGCCAGCAGGAAGGGACAGCTCAATCAGCCCCAGCATTTT.

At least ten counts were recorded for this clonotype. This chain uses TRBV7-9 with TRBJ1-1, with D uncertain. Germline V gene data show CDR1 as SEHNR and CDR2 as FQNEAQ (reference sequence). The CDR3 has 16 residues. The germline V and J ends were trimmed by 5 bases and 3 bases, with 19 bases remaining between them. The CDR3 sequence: CASSIPSNAKYTEAFF. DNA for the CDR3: TGTGCCAGCAGCATACCGTCCAATGCGAAATACACTGAAGCTTTCTTT.

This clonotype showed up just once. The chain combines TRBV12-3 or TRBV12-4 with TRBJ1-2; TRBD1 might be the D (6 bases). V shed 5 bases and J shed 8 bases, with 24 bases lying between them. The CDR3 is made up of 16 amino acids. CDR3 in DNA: TGTGCCAGCAGTCCTAGGCCCCCACAGGGACCTATGGGCTACACCTTC. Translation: CASSPRPPQGPMGYTF.

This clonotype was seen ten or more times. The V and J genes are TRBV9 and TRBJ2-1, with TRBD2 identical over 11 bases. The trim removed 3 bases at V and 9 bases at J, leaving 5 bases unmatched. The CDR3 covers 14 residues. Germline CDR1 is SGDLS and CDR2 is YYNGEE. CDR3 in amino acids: CASSATSGRAEQFF. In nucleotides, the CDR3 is TGTGCCAGCAGCGCCACTAGCGGGAGAGCTGAGCAGTTCTTC.

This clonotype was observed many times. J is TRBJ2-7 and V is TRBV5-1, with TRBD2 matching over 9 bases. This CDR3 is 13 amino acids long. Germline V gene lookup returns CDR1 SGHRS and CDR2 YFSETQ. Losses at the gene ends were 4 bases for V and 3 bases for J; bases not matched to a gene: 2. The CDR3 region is CASSQTSGYEQYF. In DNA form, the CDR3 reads TGCGCCAGCAGCCAGACTAGCGGCTACGAGCAGTACTTC.

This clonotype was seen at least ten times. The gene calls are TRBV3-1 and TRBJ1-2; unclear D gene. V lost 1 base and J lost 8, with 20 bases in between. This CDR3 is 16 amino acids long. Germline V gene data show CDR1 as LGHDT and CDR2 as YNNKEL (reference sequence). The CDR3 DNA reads TGTGCCAGCAGCCAAGCAGGAGACGCTATACCGGGAGGCTACACCTTC. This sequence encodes CASSQAGDAIPGGYTF. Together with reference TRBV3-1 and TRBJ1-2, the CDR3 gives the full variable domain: DTAVSQTPKYLVTQMGNDKSIKCEQNLGHDTMYWYKQDSKKFLKIMFSYNNKELIINETVPNRFSPKSPDKAHLNLHINSLELGDSAVYFCASSQAGDAIPGGYTFGSGTRLTVV.

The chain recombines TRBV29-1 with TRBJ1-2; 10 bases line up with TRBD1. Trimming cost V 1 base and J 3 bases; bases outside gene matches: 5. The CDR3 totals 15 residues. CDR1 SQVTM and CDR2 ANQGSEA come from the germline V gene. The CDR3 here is CSVEVWDRGYYGYTF. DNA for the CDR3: TGCAGCGTTGAAGTTTGGGACAGGGGATACTATGGCTACACCTTC.